One T cell receptor beta chain is described in this entry. Its matching antigen is unknown. From germline, CDR1 is LNHDA and CDR2 SQIVND (reference sequence). The V gene end was trimmed by 7 bases and the J gene end by 1 base; junction bases not matched to a gene: 6. The CDR3 runs to 15 residues. This sample is drawn from a study of CD4 T cells in relation to SARS-CoV-2 and coronaviruses. Study-level background: PBMCs were cultured with antigen for 10 days before TCR beta sequencing. Regarding the study as a whole: This crossreactivity analysis covered spike protein alone, no other viral proteins. Samples before the pandemic and after infection were not matched within any donor.

The unexposed donors gave CD4+ T cells in about 2011-2019, prior to COVID-19. The cells were cultured for around ten days before CD4+ T cells were isolated. The data were produced by immunoSEQ multiplex PCR, yet TCRdb's version contains in-frame clones alone and is incomplete. Of just under 20,000 clones in the sample, around 78% were seen once. This receptor was identified in a human donor in good health. The V and J genes are TRBV19 and TRBJ2-3; 9 bases align to TRBD2. The sample was CD4+ T cells from PBMCs, cultured in vitro. The CDR3 DNA is TGTGCCAGTATGGGCGGGAGGGCCGGCACAGATACGCAGTATTTT. Encoded protein: CASMGGRAGTDTQYF.